The next 28 T cell receptor beta chains were all read from a single sample in a study of blood T cell repertoires in COVID-19. The table came from immunoSEQ multiplex PCR; TCRdb's copy has only in-frame clones and leaves some out. The sample consists of roughly 300,000 clones, approximately 90% of them appearing once. What was sequenced was peripheral blood. These receptors were collected from a woman in her twenties or thirties with COVID-19, enrolled during active disease.

The chain recombines TRBV29-1 with TRBJ2-1; D ambiguous. V lost 6 bases, J lost 9 bases, and 12 bases lay in between. Germline V gene data show CDR1 as SQVTM and CDR2 as ANQGSEA. The CDR3 length is 11 residues. The CDR3 is CSVQGRVEQFF. The CDR3 DNA reads TGCAGCGTCCAAGGTCGGGTTGAGCAGTTCTTC.

The chain recombines TRBV7-9 with TRBJ2-6; D is unclear. The CDR3 contains 13 residues. Germline values: CDR1 SEHNR, CDR2 FQNEAQ (reference sequence). V was pared by 10 bases and J by 4 bases, with 11 bases between. As DNA, the CDR3 is TGTGCCATCCCCGCCGAGGGGGCCAACGTCCTGACTTTC. This gives the protein CAIPAEGANVLTF.

The gene calls are TRBV5-6 and TRBJ2-3, with D perhaps matching TRBD2 (5 bases). CDR3 size: 17 residues. Germline loops: CDR1 SGHDT, CDR2 YYEEEE. Trimming stripped 0 bases from V and 3 bases from J, with 17 bases between. The CDR3 coding sequence is TGTGCCAGCAGCTTGGATTCGGGGTCCGCCCCTACAGATACGCAGTATTTT. Translation: CASSLDSGSAPTDTQYF. Drawing the rest from reference TRBV5-6 and TRBJ2-3, the complete variable domain is DAGVTQSPTHLIKTRGQQVTLRCSPKSGHDTVSWYQQALGQGPQFIFQYYEEEERQRGNFPDRFSGHQFPNYSSELNVNALLLGDSALYLCASSLDSGSAPTDTQYFGPGTRLTVL.

The chain has TRBV28 and TRBJ1-5, with a weak D call TRBD1 (5 bases). The CDR3 runs to 14 residues. From germline, CDR1 is MDHEN and CDR2 SYDVKM. Trimming shortened V by 3 bases and J by 5 bases, and 11 bases separated the two germline ends. CDR3 sequence: CASSFAQVHQPQHF. The CDR3 region has the DNA TGTGCCAGCAGTTTCGCACAGGTCCATCAGCCCCAGCATTTT.

The chain recombines TRBV25-1 with TRBJ1-2; D possibly corresponds to TRBD1 (6 bases). V was shortened by 1 base and J by 6 bases, with 12 bases between the two germline ends. Looked up from germline, CDR1 is MGHDK and CDR2 is SYGVNS. The CDR3 consists of 14 residues. CDR3 DNA sequence: TGTGCCAGCAGTGAATCCCTTGGGACAAATGGCTACACCTTC. It codes for CASSESLGTNGYTF.

CDR3 sequence reads: CASSFDPGTSGNYEQYF. The DNA of the CDR3 is TGCGCCAGCAGCTTCGATCCTGGGACTAGCGGGAACTACGAGCAGTACTTC. The chain combines TRBV10-1 with TRBJ2-7; 13 nucleotides line up with TRBD2. Germline loops: CDR1 WNHNN, CDR2 SYGVQD (reference sequence). The V gene end was trimmed by 6 bases and the J gene end by 3 bases; junction bases not matched to a gene: 11. The CDR3 has 17 amino acids.

Comments on this clone: Other nucleotide sequences in the sample specify the same CDR3. This CDR3 is CTSSQDWTGLVFDEQYF. The CDR3 DNA follows: TGCACCAGCAGTCAAGATTGGACGGGACTAGTTTTTGACGAGCAGTACTTC. The V and J genes are TRBV1 and TRBJ2-7; the table's D call TRBD2 went unverified against the DNA. TRBV1 is a documented pseudogene. The CDR3 loop spans 17 amino acids.

The rearrangement joins TRBV3-1 (or the pseudogene TRBV3-2) to TRBJ1-6; 12 bases line up with TRBD1. The CDR3 extends over 17 amino acids. After removal of 4 bases from V and 10 bases from J, the junction contained 11 bases not matched to a gene. In germline, CDR1 is LGHDT, CDR2 YNNKEL (reference sequence). The CDR3 here is CASSPGDRGRLRSPLHF. CDR3 DNA: TGTGCCAGCAGCCCAGGGGACAGGGGGCGGTTGCGCTCACCCCTCCACTTT.

This clone was observed once. The V and J genes are TRBV30 and TRBJ1-2, with 12 bases matching TRBD1. This CDR3 has 14 residues. Germline V gene lookup returns CDR1 GTSNPN and CDR2 SVGIG (reference sequence). V was clipped by 0 bases and J by 8 bases; unmatched bases: 4. The chain's CDR3 is CAWSVQGQGAGYTF. CDR3 nucleotides: TGTGCCTGGAGTGTACAGGGACAGGGGGCGGGCTACACCTTC.

The chain carries TRBV28 and TRBJ2-1; maybe TRBD1 (6 bases). Trimming removed 4 bases from V and 9 bases from J, with 16 bases in between. The V gene's germline CDR1 is MDHEN and CDR2 SYDVKM. The CDR3 covers 14 residues. CDR3 residues: CASSSPSGRGEQFF. DNA of the CDR3: TGTGCCAGCAGTTCCCCAAGTGGCAGGGGTGAGCAGTTCTTC.

The gene calls are TRBV15 and TRBJ1-3; D is perhaps TRBD1 (6 bases). Germline values: CDR1 LNHNV, CDR2 YYDKDF (reference sequence). Trimming cost V 3 bases and J 0 bases, with 12 bases left between them. This CDR3 is built from 16 residues. CDR3 coding DNA: TGTGCCACCAGCAGGGAAAACAGGGTCTCTGGAAACACCATATATTTT. It specifies CATSRENRVSGNTIYF.

The chain recombines TRBV7-9 with TRBJ1-1; a weak D match, TRBD1 (5 bases). The germline V gene encodes CDR1 SEHNR and CDR2 FQNEAQ (reference sequence). With 1 base removed from V and 5 bases from J, the gap between germline ends came to 14 bases. The CDR3 totals 15 residues. The CDR3 protein is CASSLEGVVVTEAFF. The CDR3 nucleotides read TGTGCCAGCAGCTTAGAAGGGGTAGTTGTGACTGAAGCTTTCTTT.

This chain uses TRBV4-2 with TRBJ2-1, with 9 nucleotides matching TRBD2. CDR1 and CDR2 (germline): LGHNA, YNFKEQ. The CDR3 is made up of 16 amino acids. V trimming: 2 bases; J trimming: 3 bases; junction bases outside the gene matches: 5. CDR3 DNA: TGTGCCAGCAGCCAAAAACCGACTAGCGGCTACAATGAGCAGTTCTTC. This encodes CASSQKPTSGYNEQFF.

The chain couples TRBV4-1 to TRBJ1-1; D is unclear. The germline V gene has CDR1 MGHRA and CDR2 YSYEKL. The CDR3 consists of 15 residues. V was pared by 2 bases and J by 1 base, with 11 bases between. The CDR3 sequence is CASSQSGGPNTEAFF. The CDR3 nucleotides are TGCGCCAGCAGCCAATCTGGAGGACCGAACACTGAAGCTTTCTTT.

This chain connects TRBV7-8 to TRBJ2-3, with 13 bases matching TRBD2. CDR1 SGHVS and CDR2 FQNEAQ come from the germline V gene. The CDR3 consists of 17 residues. J gave up 3 bases and V 4 bases, and 7 bases lay outside the gene matches. The CDR3 bases are TGTGCCAGCAGCTACCCGACTAGCGGGAGGAAAACAGATACGCAGTATTTT. This encodes CASSYPTSGRKTDTQYF.

The chain employs TRBV6-5 and TRBJ2-3; a weak D match, TRBD1 (6 bases). The CDR3 covers 14 residues. The ends were cut back, 5 bases at V and 2 bases at J, with 11 bases in the middle. The V gene's germline CDR1 is MNHEY and CDR2 SVGAGI. CDR3 nucleotides: TGTGCCAGCAGTAGGACAGTGACCACAGATACGCAGTATTTT. It yields the protein CASSRTVTTDTQYF.

The gene calls are TRBV27 and TRBJ1-6; D gene uncertain. The CDR3 extends over 12 amino acids. Germline V gives CDR1 MNHEY, CDR2 SMNVEV (reference sequence). The germline V and J ends were trimmed by 8 bases and 4 bases, with 6 bases remaining between them. This CDR3 reads CASGRYNSPLHF. The CDR3 nucleotides are TGTGCCAGCGGGCGTTATAATTCACCCCTCCACTTT.

V is TRBV7-2 and J is TRBJ2-5, with 8 bases matching TRBD2. V trimming: 1 base; J trimming: 5 bases; junction bases outside the gene matches: 3. This CDR3 has 14 amino acids. CDR1 and CDR2 from the germline V gene are SGHTA and FQGNSA. CDR3 in DNA: TGTGCCAGCAGCTTAGGGACTAGCTGGGAGACCCAGTACTTC. Translating gives CASSLGTSWETQYF.

The V gene is TRBV5-4, the J gene TRBJ2-3; the match to TRBD2 covers 10 bases. The V gene end was trimmed by 4 bases and the J gene end by 2 bases; junction bases not matched to a gene: 7. This CDR3 is 16 amino acids long. Germline V gene data show CDR1 as SGHNT and CDR2 as YYREEE (reference sequence). The CDR3 reads CASSLSGRPNTDTQYF. Here the CDR3 DNA reads TGTGCCAGCAGCCTTAGCGGGAGGCCTAACACAGATACGCAGTATTTT. The full variable domain, in which reference TRBV5-4 and TRBJ2-3 provide the parts outside the CDR3, is ETGVTQSPTHLIKTRGQQVTLRCSSQSGHNTVSWYQQALGQGPQFIFQYYREEENGRGNFPPRFSGLQFPNYSSELNVNALELDDSALYLCASSLSGRPNTDTQYFGPGTRLTVL.

Here the CDR3 reads CASSVTGIYSPLHF. The DNA of the CDR3 is TGTGCCAGCAGCGTTACAGGGATTTATTCACCCCTCCACTTT. The rearrangement joins TRBV9 to TRBJ1-6; TRBD1 might be the D (6 bases). CDR1 SGDLS and CDR2 YYNGEE come from the germline V gene. The ends were cut back, 2 bases at V and 8 bases at J, with 11 bases in the middle. This CDR3 is 14 amino acids long.

The genes are TRBV29-1 and TRBJ1-1, with TRBD1 matching 7 bases. This CDR3 region has 15 residues. Germline trimming cut 5 bases from V and 4 bases from J; bases unmatched to any gene: 13. Germline-derived CDR1 and CDR2 are SQVTM and ANQGSEA. The CDR3 here is CSVSQGRSGSTEAFF. The DNA of the CDR3 is TGCAGCGTTTCACAGGGGCGAAGCGGTAGCACTGAAGCTTTCTTT.

The CDR3 sequence is CASSDGGSKNIQYF. The CDR3, as DNA: TGCGCCAGCAGTGATGGGGGCAGCAAAAACATTCAGTACTTC. J is TRBJ2-4 and V is TRBV10-1, with D maybe TRBD1 (6 bases). The V gene's germline CDR1 is WNHNN and CDR2 SYGVQD (reference sequence). V was cut by 3 bases and J by 3 bases, with 9 bases left in between. CDR3 length: 14 amino acids.

The chain has TRBV19 and TRBJ1-5; 8 bases fit TRBD1. V lost 4 bases to trimming and J lost 4 bases; unmatched junction nucleotides: 9. Germline V gene data show CDR1 as LNHDA and CDR2 as SQIVND (reference sequence). The CDR3 covers 16 residues. CDR3 coding DNA: TGTGCCAGTAGTACCCCAGGACAGGGTCCAAATCAGCCCCAGCATTTT. Its protein product is CASSTPGQGPNQPQHF.

V is TRBV5-1 and J is TRBJ2-1, with D possibly matching TRBD2 (6 bases). Germline V lookup: CDR1 SGHRS, CDR2 YFSETQ. V was cut by 4 bases and J by 6 bases, with 14 bases left in between. The CDR3 contains 14 residues. The CDR3 DNA is TGCGCCAGCAGCATCGTCGGGAGCATCAATGAGCAGTTCTTC. It translates to CASSIVGSINEQFF.

The rearrangement links TRBV5-4 to TRBJ2-2; a possible D gene is TRBD1 (5 bases). There are 16 residues in the CDR3. In germline, CDR1 is SGHNT, CDR2 YYREEE (reference sequence). The germline V and J ends were trimmed by 0 bases and 4 bases, with 13 bases remaining between them. CDR3 amino acids: CASSLAVGVGTGELFF. DNA for the CDR3: TGTGCCAGCAGCTTGGCCGTAGGGGTCGGCACCGGGGAGCTGTTTTTT.

The V gene is TRBV9, the J gene TRBJ2-1, with D possibly matching TRBD2 (6 bases). V lost 0 bases and J 0 bases, leaving 16 bases between the germline ends. The germline gives CDR1 SGDLS, CDR2 YYNGEE. The CDR3 contains 18 residues. The CDR3 DNA reads as TGTGCCAGCAGCGTAGCCCTTAGGCGGGATAGCTCCTACAATGAGCAGTTCTTC. Its translation: CASSVALRRDSSYNEQFF.

The rearrangement uses TRBV30 and TRBJ1-3; 7 positions match TRBD1. Germline V gene lookup returns CDR1 GTSNPN and CDR2 SVGIG (reference sequence). This CDR3 has 12 residues. The V segment lost 5 bases and the J segment 4 bases; nucleotides outside the gene matches: 2. The CDR3 DNA follows: TGTGCCTGGGGACAGGCAGGAAACACCATATATTTT. Amino acid sequence: CAWGQAGNTIYF.

The chain combines TRBV6-5 with TRBJ2-7; possibly TRBD2 for D (5 bases). Germline V CDR1 and CDR2: MNHEY, SVGAGI. Trimming removed 0 bases from V and 2 bases from J, with 14 bases in between. CDR3 length equals 16 residues. The CDR3, as DNA: TGTGCCAGCAGTTACTCGCTGCAGATGACTACCTACGAGCAGTACTTC. Translating gives CASSYSLQMTTYEQYF.